This T cell receptor (beta chain) was found in a study of beta chain features in type 1 diabetes. Study-wide results and caveats: Any HLA effect on TCRB rearrangement was left unresolved by small sub-analyses. Shortening of TCRB CDR3s, moderate but significant, appeared in all four CD4+ subsets of Type 1 diabetes patients.

For this clone: Its specificity is unknown.

Expressed TCRB transcripts were sequenced, since all the RNA that had been isolated was reverse transcribed. Clones were sequenced by immunoSEQ multiplex PCR, and TCRdb holds only the in-frame ones, with some missing. The sample lists 200,000 to 250,000 clones, approximately 15% occurring once. Germline V gene sequence: CDR1 MNHNS, CDR2 SASEGT. Trimming cost V 5 bases and J 7 bases, with 9 bases left between them. The CDR3 contains 12 residues. The receptor comes from a man aged 25 to 40 with type 1 diabetes. This chain links TRBV6-1 with TRBJ2-1, with D possibly being TRBD2 (5 bases). Material for sequencing was naive CD4+ T cells from blood. CDR3 loop: CASSRTGNEQFF. In DNA, the CDR3 is TGTGCCAGCAGTCGGACGGGGAATGAGCAGTTCTTC.